Given below is one T cell receptor (beta chain) in context. Original analysis: Amplification of reference gene primers provided the estimated nucleated cell counts. Measured with immunoSEQ multiplex PCR; TCRdb has only the in-frame clones, and not every one. V, J and clone size were drawn from that table, and D and trimming were deduced from the DNA. Among 97,000 or so clones listed, approximately 86% were seen once. These data are taken from a study of blood T cell repertoires in COVID-19. Study context: COVID-19 samples from acute and convalescent phases originated in the United States, Italy and Spain. From T cells, B-cell-depleted T cells, or PBMCs came the material, which was cDNA or gDNA.

V gave up 0 bases and J gave up 1 base, with 14 bases separating them. The germline V gene encodes CDR1 GTSNPN and CDR2 SVGIG (reference sequence). The CDR3 covers 16 residues. Source material: peripheral blood. This TCR was recovered from a man aged 50 to 59 with active or convalescent COVID-19. This chain links TRBV30 with TRBJ2-3, with a tentative D call TRBD2 (5 bases). The CDR3 is CAWSVLRRVRTDTQYF. Here the CDR3 DNA reads TGTGCCTGGAGTGTACTTCGGCGGGTCCGCACAGATACGCAGTATTTT.